These 14 T cell receptor beta chains originate from one sample sequenced in a study of cytomegalovirus exposure and HLA in healthy donors. 13 Jbeta primers and 60 Vbeta primers were used for the PCR. The assay was immunoSEQ multiplex PCR, and TCRdb's table has in-frame clones only and misses some. This table has over 200,000 clones, 82% appearing once. Material: PBMCs. The receptors originated from a woman aged 40 to 50 in good health and CMV-seropositive.

The rearrangement links TRBV4-1 to TRBJ2-2, with 10 bases that match TRBD2. Trimming removed 4 bases from V and 7 bases from J; junction bases left unmatched: 9. CDR1 is MGHRA and CDR2 is YSYEKL in the germline V gene. The CDR3 spans 16 residues. In DNA form, the CDR3 reads TGCGCCAGCAGCCCCCAAGCGAGCGGGGGGGGCGGGGAGCTGTTTTTT. Its translation: CASSPQASGGGGELFF.

In regard to this clone: Other DNA variants within this sample encode the same CDR3. The rearrangement joins TRBV29-1 to TRBJ2-2, with 8 bases aligning to TRBD2. The CDR3 contains 14 residues. Germline assignment: CDR1 SQVTM and CDR2 ANQGSEA. The V and J ends lost 5 bases and 0 bases, in that order; junction bases with no gene match: 2. The CDR3 is CSVTGLANTGELFF. The DNA of the CDR3 is TGCAGCGTTACGGGACTAGCGAACACCGGGGAGCTGTTTTTT.

This clone was picked up one time. The chain combines TRBV7-8 with TRBJ2-5; 9 bases match TRBD1. Gene TRBJ2-7 matches the end of the DNA better, so the J call may be wrong. CDR3 length: 15 amino acids. Per the germline V gene, CDR1 is SGHVS and CDR2 is FQNEAQ. The CDR3 protein is CASSSAGTGLHEQYF. CDR3 sequence (DNA): TGTGCCAGCAGCTCCGCCGGGACAGGGCTCCACGAGCAGTACTTC.

To note about this clone: One end of the junction varies from germline; a read error may be responsible. This chain uses TRBV7-7 with TRBJ2-1; weak D call: TRBD1 (6 bases). The CDR3 spans 15 residues. Germline CDR1 is SSHAT and CDR2 is FNYEAQ (reference sequence). This CDR3 is CASSLGQGYGNEQFF. The CDR3 coding sequence is TGTGCTAGCAGCTTAGGCCAGGGGTACGGCAATGAGCAGTTCTTC. The whole variable domain, filled in from reference TRBV7-7 and TRBJ2-1, reads GAGVSQSPRYKVTKRGQDVTLRCDPISSHATLYWYQQALGQGPEFLTYFNYEAQPDKSGLPSDRFSAERPEGSISTLTIQRTEQRDSAMYRCASSLGQGYGNEQFFGPGTRLTVL.

This clone was seen only a few times. CDR3 DNA sequence: TGCGCCAGCAGCCAAGTCACAGGGCTAACTTACAATGAGCAGTTCTTC. It encodes CASSQVTGLTYNEQFF. This sequence joins TRBV4-1 and TRBJ2-1; a weak D match, TRBD1 (6 bases). This CDR3 is built from 16 residues. V was clipped by 1 base and J by 4 bases, with 14 bases between them. CDR1 is MGHRA, CDR2 YSYEKL, per germline.

This clone was detected a few times. This chain connects TRBV4-3 to TRBJ1-5, with 7 bases lining up with TRBD1. The V segment lost 3 bases and the J segment 7 bases; nucleotides outside the gene matches: 9. This CDR3 is 15 amino acids long. Germline values: CDR1 LGHNA, CDR2 YSLEER. CDR3 amino acids: CASSQGLTGSQPQHF. CDR3 bases: TGCGCCAGCAGCCAGGGTTTGACAGGGAGCCAGCCCCAGCATTTT.

The chain has TRBV30 and TRBJ2-2, with 8 bases matching TRBD1. Germline loops: CDR1 GTSNPN, CDR2 SVGIG (reference sequence). The V and J ends lost 2 bases and 8 bases, in that order; junction bases with no gene match: 7. This CDR3 is built from 14 residues. CDR3 nucleotide sequence: TGTGCCTGGAGTAGACAGGGGAGCCTGGGGGAGCTGTTTTTT. Translation gives CAWSRQGSLGELFF.

The gene calls are TRBV11-2 and TRBJ2-3, with TRBD1 matching 8 bases. After removal of 5 bases from V and 2 bases from J, the junction contained 3 bases not matched to a gene. This CDR3 has 14 amino acids. Germline CDR1 is SGHAT and CDR2 is FQNNGV. CDR3 nucleotide sequence: TGTGCCAGCAGCGCGGACAGGGTCACAGATACGCAGTATTTT. Residues: CASSADRVTDTQYF.

This chain connects TRBV15 to TRBJ2-5; the match to TRBD1 covers 8 bases. Trimming at V came to 3 bases and at J to 4 bases, leaving 4 bases not matched to a gene. The CDR3 runs to 14 residues. The germline V gene encodes CDR1 LNHNV and CDR2 YYDKDF (reference sequence). The CDR3, as DNA: TGTGCCACCAGCAGGAAGACAGGGGCAGAGACCCAGTACTTC. Encoded protein: CATSRKTGAETQYF.

The J gene is TRBJ1-2, the V gene TRBV5-4; TRBD1 matches 9 bases. The CDR3 runs 13 residues. The germline V gene encodes CDR1 SGHNT and CDR2 YYREEE (reference sequence). V lost 6 bases, J lost 5 bases, and 5 bases stayed unmatched. The CDR3 DNA is TGTGCCAGCAAACCCGGGACAGGGTATGGCTACACCTTC. Translating it yields CASKPGTGYGYTF.

This sequence joins TRBV5-4 and TRBJ2-3; TRBD2 agrees at 9 bases. CDR1 and CDR2 from the germline V gene are SGHNT and YYREEE (reference sequence). Trimming removed 4 bases from V and 6 bases from J; junction bases left unmatched: 15. CDR3 size: 17 residues. CDR3 bases: TGTGCCAGCAGCCTCCCCAACAGAGGGACTAGCAAGGATACGCAGTATTTT. It specifies CASSLPNRGTSKDTQYF.

V and J are TRBV10-3 and TRBJ2-7, with 7 bases that match TRBD2. The germline CDR1 and CDR2 sequences are ENHRY and SYGVKD. This CDR3 is 14 amino acids long. V was clipped by 3 bases and J by 6 bases; unmatched bases: 8. CDR3 amino acids: CAISEGGRASEQYF. The CDR3 coding sequence is TGTGCCATCAGTGAAGGCGGGAGAGCAAGCGAGCAGTACTTC.

This clone showed up just a few times. V usage is TRBV29-1 and J usage is TRBJ1-1; no definite D call. This CDR3 spans 15 amino acids. Germline CDR1 and CDR2: SQVTM and ANQGSEA. V was trimmed by 3 bases and J by 1 base, leaving 15 bases between them. CDR3 nucleotide sequence: TGCAGCGTTGATGATGGGGTTCGGGGGAACACTGAAGCTTTCTTT. This gives the protein CSVDDGVRGNTEAFF.

V usage is TRBV19 and J usage is TRBJ1-2, with 8 bases identical to TRBD1. Trimming cost V 7 bases and J 4 bases; bases outside gene matches: 14. The CDR3 sequence is 16 residues long. CDR1 is LNHDA and CDR2 is SQIVND in the germline V gene (reference sequence). The CDR3: CASNLQGTGRLYGYTF. The CDR3 DNA reads TGTGCCAGTAACCTCCAAGGGACAGGAAGACTCTATGGCTACACCTTC.